This T cell receptor beta chain was sequenced during a study of immune evolution from preneoplasia to lung adenocarcinoma. The method was immunoSEQ multiplex PCR; TCRdb's version includes in-frame clones alone and lacks a portion of them. The sample shows about 3,100 clones, around 52% of them seen only once. This clone has just a few counts. Its antigen is as yet unknown. Study conclusions and caveats: Normal lung had highest clonality; later lesions appeared denser, more diverse. From normal lung to invasive adenocarcinoma, top clone frequencies appeared to decrease.

Germline CDR1 is SGDLS and CDR2 is YYNGEE. The CDR3 is 15 amino acids. V was clipped by 3 bases and J by 3 bases, with 16 bases between them. Between the mid-2010s and the late 2010s, patients underwent resection in Japan or China. The sample was FFPE normal lung tissue adjacent to the tumor. The source is a person aged 50 to 59 with lung adenocarcinoma. The chain is built from TRBV9 and TRBJ2-7; D may be TRBD1 or TRBD2 (5 bases each). CDR3 amino acids: CASSEGSQPNYEQYF. The DNA of the CDR3 is TGTGCCAGCAGCGAGGGGAGCCAGCCAAACTACGAGCAGTACTTC.